Below, 7 T cell receptor beta chains from the same sample are listed, as sequenced in a study of persistence of HIV-infected CD4 T cells. Their antigen targets remain unknown. The immunoSEQ assay was version 4, run in survey mode. This table comes from immunoSEQ multiplex PCR, and its TCRdb copy is limited to in-frame clones, with some not included. The table has about 36,000 clones, more than 70% seen once. Cells were stimulated with overlapping HIV-1 Gag 15-mer peptides. Sorted nonresponding memory CD4+ T cells were CD40L-negative, CD69-negative, CD45RO-high. The material sequenced was cultured CD4+ T cells from PBMCs, taken from a patient who received antiretroviral therapy. The receptor source for this set is an adult with HIV. The donor label of this sample is uncertain.

The rearrangement joins TRBV4-2 to TRBJ2-3, with D unresolved. CDR3 size: 14 residues. CDR1 is LGHNA and CDR2 is YNFKEQ in the germline V gene. The V gene lost 3 bases and the J gene lost 1 base, with 8 bases spanning the gap. The CDR3 protein is CASSQGLGTDTQYF. The CDR3 nucleotides are TGTGCCAGCAGCCAGGGTTTGGGCACAGATACGCAGTATTTT.

Only one count was recorded for this clone. The rearrangement links TRBV10-2 to TRBJ1-4; D perhaps matches TRBD1 (5 bases). V was cut by 6 bases and J by 2 bases, with 10 bases left in between. CDR3 size: 14 residues. Germline V lookup: CDR1 WSHSY, CDR2 SAAADI. CDR3 DNA: TGCGCCAGCAGGGGGACGGATACTAATGAAAAACTGTTTTTT. This gives the protein CASRGTDTNEKLFF.

This clone occurred a few times. The rearrangement links TRBV14 to TRBJ2-3; 10 bases agree with TRBD2. J lost 0 bases, V lost 0 bases, and 12 bases had no gene match. Germline CDR1 and CDR2: SGHDN and FVKESK. The CDR3 contains 20 residues. The CDR3 nucleotides are TGTGCCAGCAGCCAAGATGAGACTAGCGGGCGAGTTACTAGCACAGATACGCAGTATTTT. Amino acids: CASSQDETSGRVTSTDTQYF.

This chain joins TRBV6-6 and TRBJ2-2, with 7 bases that match TRBD2. There are 15 residues in the CDR3. Germline values: CDR1 MNHNY, CDR2 SVGAGI (reference sequence). The ends lost 5 bases at V and 8 bases at J; junction bases unmatched: 11. The CDR3 is CASSIQRGARGELFF. CDR3 nucleotide sequence: TGTGCCAGCAGTATCCAGCGGGGTGCCAGGGGGGAGCTGTTTTTT.

The rearrangement links TRBV5-6 to TRBJ2-1, with D uncertain. This CDR3 is built from 15 residues. Germline CDR1 and CDR2: SGHDT and YYEEEE. The V end was cut by 1 base, the J end by 7 bases, with 15 bases between. The DNA for the CDR3 is TGTGCCAGCAGCTTGCTAGATGTCGTGAAAAATGAGCAGTTCTTC. Protein product: CASSLLDVVKNEQFF.

The V and J genes are TRBV10-3 and TRBJ2-7, with 9 bases lining up with TRBD1. Germline-derived CDR1 and CDR2 are ENHRY and SYGVKD. The CDR3 runs 15 residues. The ends lost 3 bases at V and 6 bases at J; junction bases unmatched: 9. The CDR3 coding sequence is TGTGCCATCAGTGATTCACAGGGGGCACGGGGCGAGCAGTACTTC. Its translation: CAISDSQGARGEQYF.

The chain carries TRBV2 and TRBJ1-1, with 7 positions matching TRBD1. J lost 8 bases, V lost 6 bases, and 9 bases had no gene match. This CDR3 is built from 13 residues. Germline V gives CDR1 SNHLY, CDR2 FYNNEI. The CDR3 sequence is CASRLDRAGEAFF. CDR3 nucleotide sequence: TGTGCCAGCAGGCTTGACAGGGCCGGGGAAGCTTTCTTT.